This entry lists 20 T cell receptor beta chains sequenced from one sample in a study of blood T cell repertoires in COVID-19. This table comes from immunoSEQ multiplex PCR, and its TCRdb copy is limited to in-frame clones, with some not included. This repertoire shows about 380,000 clones, about 90% found once; its top ten account for 1% to 1.5%. The specimen was PBMCs or T cells enriched from blood (not recorded which). The receptors come from a man aged 30-40 years who had recovered from COVID-19.

This chain uses TRBV30 with TRBJ2-7; D remains ambiguous. CDR1 is GTSNPN and CDR2 is SVGIG in the germline V gene (reference sequence). V gave up 7 bases and J gave up 3 bases, with 16 bases separating them. This CDR3 comprises 13 residues. The CDR3, as DNA: TGTGCCTTCACCCCCAGACAAATCTACGAGCAGTACTTC. Translation: CAFTPRQIYEQYF.

The chain has TRBV14 and TRBJ2-7, with D possibly TRBD2 on 6 matching bases. This CDR3 is 16 amino acids long. Trimming cost V 2 bases and J 2 bases, with 16 bases left between them. Looked up from germline, CDR1 is SGHDN and CDR2 is FVKESK. The CDR3 region is CASSQWQGLTTYEQYF. CDR3 DNA: TGTGCCAGCAGCCAATGGCAGGGACTCACTACCTACGAGCAGTACTTC.

The sample holds a few counts of this clone. The chain has TRBV6-1 and TRBJ1-5; D is unclear. The CDR3 covers 13 residues. Germline CDR1 reads MNHNS; CDR2 reads SASEGT. Trimming took 0 bases from V and 9 from J, leaving 9 bases between them. This CDR3 reads CASSEAQASPQHF. The CDR3 bases are TGTGCCAGCAGTGAAGCGCAGGCCTCGCCCCAGCATTTT.

This clone was detected only a few times. The chain employs TRBV10-3 and TRBJ2-3; D perhaps matches TRBD1 (6 bases). Trimming stripped 6 bases from V and 2 bases from J, with 9 bases between. Germline CDR1 ENHRY, CDR2 SYGVKD. This CDR3 spans 13 amino acids. CDR3 coding DNA: TGTGCCATCAGCAGGGGCATCACAGATACGCAGTATTTT. Protein: CAISRGITDTQYF.

This clone was seen a single time. The chain recombines TRBV9 with TRBJ2-2, with D possibly being TRBD2 (7 bases). CDR3 size: 15 residues. CDR1 is SGDLS, CDR2 YYNGEE, per germline. V was shortened by 0 bases and J by 5 bases, with 11 bases between the two germline ends. CDR3 region: CASSVVQGGTGELFF. The CDR3 nucleotides read TGTGCCAGCAGCGTAGTACAGGGAGGGACCGGGGAGCTGTTTTTT.

This clone was observed a handful of times. The rearrangement joins TRBV7-9 to TRBJ2-1, with 7 bases lining up with TRBD2. J gave up 6 bases and V 5 bases, and 7 bases lay outside the gene matches. Per the germline V gene, CDR1 is SEHNR and CDR2 is FQNEAQ (reference sequence). The CDR3 consists of 14 residues. The CDR3 sequence is CASSRSGASNEQFF. The CDR3, as DNA: TGTGCCAGCAGCCGAAGCGGGGCTAGCAATGAGCAGTTCTTC.

The J gene is TRBJ1-2, the V gene TRBV6-5; unclear D gene. In germline, CDR1 is MNHEY, CDR2 SVGAGI. Trimming took off 6 bases at V and 8 bases at J, with 13 bases between the two ends. CDR3 length equals 12 residues. As DNA, the CDR3 is TGTGCCAGCAGGGCGACTGTGAGGGGCTACACCTTC. Translated: CASRATVRGYTF.

This clone was counted once. The chain recombines TRBV14 with TRBJ1-4, with unresolved D. The CDR3 sequence is 15 residues long. Looked up from germline, CDR1 is SGHDN and CDR2 is FVKESK. Trimming removed 2 bases at V and 0 bases at J, with 7 bases between. The CDR3 sequence: CASSQYQTTNEKLFF. In DNA, the CDR3 is TGTGCCAGCAGCCAATATCAGACAACTAATGAAAAACTGTTTTTT. Together with reference TRBV14 and TRBJ1-4, the CDR3 gives the full variable domain: EAGVTQFPSHSVIEKGQTVTLRCDPISGHDNLYWYRRVMGKEIKFLLHFVKESKQDESGMPNNRFLAERTGGTYSTLKVQPAELEDSGVYFCASSQYQTTNEKLFFGSGTQLSVL.

The chain links TRBV7-8 to TRBJ2-2; 8 nucleotides align to TRBD2. Looked up from germline, CDR1 is SGHVS and CDR2 is FQNEAQ. The J segment lost 2 bases and the V segment lost 1 base, leaving 9 bases of the junction unmatched. This CDR3 is 18 amino acids long. In DNA, the CDR3 is TGTGCCAGCAGCTTAGACGAAGGCGGGGGGCATAACACCGGGGAGCTGTTTTTT. Its translation: CASSLDEGGGHNTGELFF. Full variable domain (missing parts from reference TRBV7-8 and TRBJ2-2): GAGVSQSPRYKVAKRGQDVALRCDPISGHVSLFWYQQALGQGPEFLTYFQNEAQLDKSGLPSDRFFAERPEGSVSTLKIQRTQQEDSAVYLCASSLDEGGGHNTGELFFGEGSRLTVL.

This clone was observed a handful of times. V and J are TRBV7-9 and TRBJ2-1; a possible D gene is TRBD2 (6 bases). The CDR3 runs to 14 residues. The V end was cut by 6 bases, the J end by 0 bases, with 9 bases between. CDR1 is SEHNR and CDR2 is FQNEAQ in the germline V gene (reference sequence). The CDR3 region has the DNA TGTGCCAGCAGAAGGGACTTCTCCTACAATGAGCAGTTCTTC. Its protein product is CASRRDFSYNEQFF.

The rearrangement joins TRBV7-9 to TRBJ2-1, with 7 bases matching TRBD2. This CDR3 comprises 17 residues. V dropped 0 bases and J dropped 0; count of bases not matched to a gene: 5. Germline CDR1 reads SEHNR; CDR2 reads FQNEAQ (reference sequence). CDR3 sequence: CASSLALGEGSYNEQFF. CDR3 nucleotide sequence: TGTGCCAGCAGCTTAGCGCTGGGGGAGGGCTCCTACAATGAGCAGTTCTTC.

A single count supports this clone. The chain is built from TRBV9 and TRBJ1-1; D not certain. Germline V gene data show CDR1 as SGDLS and CDR2 as YYNGEE. The CDR3 consists of 15 residues. The V and J ends lost 0 bases and 0 bases respectively, with 9 bases between them. The CDR3 bases are TGTGCCAGCAGCGTAGATCCATCCATGAACACTGAAGCTTTCTTT. This translates into CASSVDPSMNTEAFF.

This chain joins TRBV6-6 and TRBJ1-1, with TRBD1 matching 8 bases. Per the germline V gene, CDR1 is MNHNY and CDR2 is SVGAGI (reference sequence). The length of the CDR3 is 14 residues. V shed 7 bases and J 2 bases; nucleotides not matched to a gene: 6. CDR3 loop: CASTPTGGNTEAFF. The CDR3 nucleotides are TGTGCCAGCACCCCAACAGGGGGAAACACTGAAGCTTTCTTT.

V is TRBV10-3 and J is TRBJ1-3; D is uncertain. The CDR3 length is 15 residues. Between the trimmed V and J ends, which lost 4 bases and 2 bases, there was a span of 12 bases. Germline V gene lookup returns CDR1 ENHRY and CDR2 SYGVKD. The CDR3 DNA reads TGTGCCATCAGTGTCCAAGGAGGTCCTGGAAACACCATATATTTT. Translation gives CAISVQGGPGNTIYF.

V usage is TRBV5-1 and J usage is TRBJ1-1; a possible D gene is TRBD1 (5 bases). This CDR3 spans 16 amino acids. Germline V lookup: CDR1 SGHRS, CDR2 YFSETQ. Trimming took 1 base from V and 7 from J, leaving 20 bases between them. The CDR3 sequence is CASSLWGIQGSSEAFF. In nucleotides, the CDR3 is TGCGCCAGCAGCTTGTGGGGCATTCAGGGATCGAGTGAAGCTTTCTTT.

CDR3 DNA: TGTGCCAGCAGCCCACAGGGTGGAGGTGGCTACACCTTC. Encoded protein: CASSPQGGGGYTF. The chain is built from TRBV7-3 and TRBJ1-2; D perhaps matches TRBD1 (6 bases). The V gene's germline CDR1 is SGHTA and CDR2 FQGTGA. The CDR3 is 13 residues long. The V end was cut by 5 bases, the J end by 7 bases, with 14 bases between.

This clone was seen only once. The gene calls are TRBV7-8 and TRBJ2-7; D is possibly TRBD2 (6 bases). This CDR3 comprises 12 residues. Germline loops: CDR1 SGHVS, CDR2 FQNEAQ. V was pared by 7 bases and J by 0 bases, with 7 bases between. The CDR3 coding sequence is TGTGCCAGCACGCGGGGCTCCTACGAGCAGTACTTC. Its protein is CASTRGSYEQYF.

J is TRBJ2-5 and V is TRBV9, with unresolved D. From germline, CDR1 is SGDLS and CDR2 YYNGEE. The CDR3 sequence is 15 residues long. With 0 bases removed from V and 1 base from J, the gap between germline ends came to 10 bases. The CDR3 protein is CASSVDAGPQETQYF. In nucleotides, the CDR3 is TGTGCCAGCAGCGTAGATGCTGGCCCCCAAGAGACCCAGTACTTC.

The gene calls are TRBV3-1 (or the pseudogene TRBV3-2) and TRBJ1-6; 7 bases fit TRBD1. The CDR3 spans 14 residues. V lost 7 bases, J lost 7 bases, and 7 bases stayed unmatched. Germline V gene lookup returns CDR1 LGHDT and CDR2 YNNKEL (reference sequence). CDR3 in DNA: TGTGCCAGCAACCGCGGGACAGCAAATTCACCCCTCCACTTT. It codes for CASNRGTANSPLHF.

This chain uses TRBV7-8 with TRBJ1-2, with D tentatively TRBD1 (5 bases). CDR1 and CDR2 from the germline V gene are SGHVS and FQNEAQ. This CDR3 comprises 13 residues. V was shortened by 5 bases and J by 2 bases, with 9 bases between the two germline ends. The CDR3 DNA is TGTGCCAGCAGCCGTGACAGCAACTATGGCTACACCTTC. Its translation: CASSRDSNYGYTF.